What follows are 18 T cell receptor beta chains derived from one specimen sequenced in a study of blood T cell repertoires in COVID-19 (dated by TCRdb to 2020 to 2021). Libraries were built with the immunoSEQ multiplex PCR assay. The table was pulled from immuneACCESS by TCRdb, which kept in-frame rearrangements only. Such tables lose some clones; where checked, under half of the loss comes from unresolved V genes, and the rest has no known cause. In this sample the table shows approximately 300,000 clones, about 85% of which occur a single time. The ten largest make up approximately 1.9% of the sample. The sample was PBMCs or T cells enriched from blood (not recorded which). These receptors were taken from a woman aged 30 to 39 who had been exposed to COVID-19.

The rearrangement joins TRBV19 to TRBJ2-3; D is possibly TRBD1 (6 bases). Germline V lookup: CDR1 LNHDA, CDR2 SQIVND (reference sequence). Trimming stripped 7 bases from V and 2 bases from J, with 16 bases between. CDR3 length: 15 residues. The CDR3 protein is CASISRGAHTDTQYF. Here the CDR3 DNA reads TGTGCCAGTATTTCCAGGGGCGCACACACAGATACGCAGTATTTT.

The gene calls are TRBV4-1 and TRBJ2-3, with 12 bases matching TRBD2. After removal of 0 bases from V and 3 bases from J, the junction contained 7 bases not matched to a gene. Per germline, CDR1 MGHRA and CDR2 YSYEKL. The CDR3 runs 18 residues. The CDR3 loop is CASSQDTSGGRRTDTQYF. In nucleotides, the CDR3 is TGCGCCAGCAGCCAAGATACTAGCGGGGGGAGGAGAACAGATACGCAGTATTTT.

This chain connects TRBV23-1 to TRBJ1-2; no reliable D call. TRBV23-1 is flagged as an ORF with uncertain function. This CDR3 contains 15 residues. V was clipped by 1 base and J by 3 bases, with 12 bases between them. CDR3 nucleotide sequence: TGCGCCAGCAGTCAATGCCCGGGAGGCCACTATGGCTACACCTTC. Translated, it gives CASSQCPGGHYGYTF.

About this clone: One junction end does not reproduce the germline sequence, and a read error may be involved. The CDR3 protein is CASSFGTLLRAF. The CDR3 DNA reads as TGTGCCAGCAGTTTCGGGACACTCCTACGGGCCTTC. The gene calls are TRBV28 and TRBJ2-7; TRBD1 is a possible D gene (6 bases). CDR3 length: 12 residues. The germline V gene encodes CDR1 MDHEN and CDR2 SYDVKM.

The chain has TRBV27 and TRBJ2-3; D not resolved. V was trimmed by 10 bases and J by 1 base, leaving 12 bases between them. This CDR3 is built from 13 residues. From germline, CDR1 is MNHEY and CDR2 SMNVEV (reference sequence). The CDR3 loop is CATKGRGTDTQYF. The DNA for the CDR3 is TGTGCCACCAAAGGCCGGGGCACAGATACGCAGTATTTT.

This chain links TRBV15 with TRBJ2-1; possible D gene TRBD1, 6 bases. Per germline, CDR1 LNHNV and CDR2 YYDKDF (reference sequence). The CDR3 is 16 amino acids. Trimming pared 1 base from V and 4 bases from J, leaving 14 bases between. CDR3 sequence reads: CATSRGRQEPYNEQFF. CDR3 in DNA: TGTGCCACCAGCAGAGGCCGACAGGAGCCGTACAATGAGCAGTTCTTC.

The V call is TRBV20-1, the J call TRBJ2-1; TRBD1 might be the D (6 bases). V lost 6 bases to trimming and J lost 7 bases, with 10 bases between them. Germline lookup yields CDR1 DFQATT and CDR2 SNEGSKA (reference sequence). The CDR3 is 11 residues long. The CDR3 spells CSANRGNEQFF. Written as DNA, the CDR3 is TGCAGTGCGAATAGGGGGAATGAGCAGTTCTTC.

CDR3 sequence (DNA): TGTGCCAGCAGCTCCGGGAGTTATGGCTACACCTTC. Residues: CASSSGSYGYTF. The genes are TRBV5-6 and TRBJ1-2; D remains ambiguous. Germline V gene sequence: CDR1 SGHDT, CDR2 YYEEEE. This CDR3 comprises 12 residues. V lost 3 bases to trimming and J lost 5 bases, with 8 bases between them.

This chain uses TRBV4-1 with TRBJ2-6; the match to TRBD1 covers 7 bases. Germline values: CDR1 MGHRA, CDR2 YSYEKL. V lost 2 bases to trimming and J lost 2 bases; unmatched junction nucleotides: 9. CDR3 size: 18 residues. Here the CDR3 reads CASSQYPTGRAGANVLTF. The CDR3 coding sequence is TGCGCCAGCAGCCAATATCCGACAGGGCGGGCTGGGGCCAACGTCCTGACTTTC.

The rearrangement uses TRBV3-1 (or the pseudogene TRBV3-2) and TRBJ1-5; no firm D call. The germline CDR1 and CDR2 sequences are LGHDT and YNNKEL (reference sequence). The germline V and J ends were trimmed by 0 bases and 6 bases, with 6 bases remaining between them. CDR3 length equals 13 residues. The CDR3 coding sequence is TGTGCCAGCAGCCAAGATCGGAGTCAGCCCCAGCATTTT. It codes for CASSQDRSQPQHF.

The rearrangement uses TRBV30 and TRBJ2-3; a weak D match, TRBD1 (6 bases). Per germline, CDR1 GTSNPN and CDR2 SVGIG (reference sequence). V lost 1 base and J 5 bases, leaving 13 bases between the germline ends. The length of the CDR3 is 14 residues. Written as DNA, the CDR3 is TGTGCCTGGAGTGCACAGGGACCTGGAGATACGCAGTATTTT. Translating gives CAWSAQGPGDTQYF.

The genes are TRBV18 and TRBJ2-7; D is possibly TRBD1 (6 bases). The CDR3 length is 14 residues. Germline V gives CDR1 KGHSH, CDR2 LQKENI. Trimming removed 4 bases at V and 0 bases at J, with 10 bases between. In DNA, the CDR3 is TGTGCCAGCTCACTAACAGGGAGCTCCTACGAGCAGTACTTC. Translating it yields CASSLTGSSYEQYF.

The rearrangement uses TRBV19 and TRBJ1-6; no clear D gene. The CDR3 is made up of 14 amino acids. Looked up from germline, CDR1 is LNHDA and CDR2 is SQIVND (reference sequence). With 5 bases removed from V and 7 bases from J, the gap between germline ends came to 12 bases. The DNA of the CDR3 is TGTGCCAGTAGTGCGGTGGCTGGGAATTCACCCCTCCACTTT. This sequence encodes CASSAVAGNSPLHF.

The chain links TRBV13 to TRBJ2-7, with D possibly TRBD2 on 6 matching bases. CDR3 length: 15 amino acids. From germline, CDR1 is PRHDT and CDR2 FYEKMQ (reference sequence). Trimming pared 0 bases from V and 3 bases from J, leaving 12 bases between. CDR3 protein: CASSLGGGGGYEQYF. The CDR3 DNA sequence: TGTGCCAGCAGCTTAGGCGGGGGAGGAGGCTACGAGCAGTACTTC.

This clone was recorded only once. The rearrangement links TRBV19 to TRBJ1-1; 7 bases match TRBD1. V shed 4 bases, J shed 5 bases, and the junction held 7 bases outside the gene matches. The CDR3 is made up of 14 amino acids. Germline-derived CDR1 and CDR2 are LNHDA and SQIVND (reference sequence). The CDR3 sequence: CASSNRGGYTEAFF. DNA of the CDR3: TGTGCCAGTAGTAACAGGGGTGGATATACTGAAGCTTTCTTT.

The rearrangement joins TRBV3-1 (or the pseudogene TRBV3-2) to TRBJ2-1; the match to TRBD1 covers 8 bases. CDR1 is LGHDT, CDR2 YNNKEL, per germline (reference sequence). Trimming removed 6 bases from V and 3 bases from J; junction bases left unmatched: 7. The CDR3 length is 15 residues. The CDR3, as DNA: TGTGCCAGCAGACAAACAGGGGGAGGCTACAATGAGCAGTTCTTC. Translation: CASRQTGGGYNEQFF.

This chain links TRBV6-2 or TRBV6-3 with TRBJ1-2, with D possibly TRBD1 on 6 matching bases. Germline loops: CDR1 MNHEY, CDR2 SVGEGT. Trimming pared 4 bases from V and 2 bases from J, leaving 17 bases between. The CDR3 is 16 residues long. The CDR3 DNA follows: TGTGCCAGCAGTTCCTACAGGGATCAAGGGAACTATGGCTACACCTTC. It yields the protein CASSSYRDQGNYGYTF.

The CDR3: CASSDDRGPRGYTF. CDR3 sequence (DNA): TGTGCCAGCAGCGATGACAGGGGACCGCGGGGCTACACCTTC. The chain employs TRBV2 and TRBJ1-2, with 8 bases fitting TRBD1. CDR3 length equals 14 residues. Per the germline V gene, CDR1 is SNHLY and CDR2 is FYNNEI. V lost 6 bases to trimming and J lost 8 bases; unmatched junction nucleotides: 11.